Below, 6 T cell receptor beta chains from the same sample are listed, as sequenced in a study of technical replicates of blood from a handful of donors. Using immunoSEQ multiplex PCR, the repertoire was profiled, and TCRdb retains in-frame clones only, with some absent. The repertoire holds some 94,000 clones, about 95% seen once, with less than 0.4% in the top ten. Material: T cells isolated from PBMCs. These TCRs come from a human donor in good health.

The genes are TRBV7-3 and TRBJ1-2, with TRBD1 as a possible D gene (6 bases). Germline V lookup: CDR1 SGHTA, CDR2 FQGTGA. This CDR3 contains 19 residues. V gave up 1 base and J gave up 0 bases, with 21 bases separating them. Here the CDR3 reads CASSLIRQEGEGANYGYTF. The CDR3 region has the DNA TGTGCCAGCAGCTTAATTCGGCAGGAGGGGGAGGGAGCTAACTATGGCTACACCTTC.

The chain carries TRBV28 and TRBJ2-5; the D gene is possibly TRBD1 (5 bases). CDR3 size: 15 residues. Trimming cost V 7 bases and J 0 bases, with 15 bases left between them. The germline CDR1 and CDR2 sequences are MDHEN and SYDVKM. The CDR3 reads CASKGARQYQETQYF. In nucleotides, the CDR3 is TGTGCCAGCAAAGGGGCGAGACAGTACCAAGAGACCCAGTACTTC. The full variable domain, with the rest looked up from reference TRBV28 and TRBJ2-5, is DVKVTQSSRYLVKRTGEKVFLECVQDMDHENMFWYRQDPGLGLRLIYFSYDVKMKEKGDIPEGYSVSREKKERFSLILESASTNQTSMYLCASKGARQYQETQYFGPGTRLLVL.

The chain joins TRBV10-3 to TRBJ2-3; TRBD2 matches 9 bases. This CDR3 is 16 amino acids long. V trimming: 3 bases; J trimming: 1 base; junction bases outside the gene matches: 5. Germline V gene sequence: CDR1 ENHRY, CDR2 SYGVKD. This CDR3 reads CAISDLAGRRTDTQYF. For the CDR3, the DNA is TGTGCCATCAGTGACCTAGCGGGAAGACGCACAGATACGCAGTATTTT.

The gene calls are TRBV30 and TRBJ2-1; D gene unclear. V was trimmed by 4 bases and J by 10 bases, leaving 11 bases between them. CDR1 is GTSNPN and CDR2 is SVGIG in the germline V gene (reference sequence). The length of the CDR3 is 11 residues. The CDR3 DNA is TGTGCCTGGATCGGAGCTGTCGAGCAGTTCTTC. Translating it yields CAWIGAVEQFF.

The V and J genes are TRBV7-6 and TRBJ1-1, with TRBD1 matching over 9 bases. The J segment lost 4 bases and the V segment lost 4 bases, leaving 4 bases of the junction unmatched. Germline CDR1 is SGHVS and CDR2 is FNYEAQ. The CDR3 totals 14 residues. Written as DNA, the CDR3 is TGTGCCAGCAGCTGGGGACAGGGAGCCACTGAAGCTTTCTTT. This codes for CASSWGQGATEAFF.

This rearrangement joins TRBV10-3 to TRBJ2-1; TRBD2 matches at 12 bases. Germline CDR1 and CDR2: ENHRY and SYGVKD. With V trimmed by 0 bases and J by 9 bases, 9 bases remained unmatched. The CDR3 consists of 17 residues. CDR3 in amino acids: CAISESKVLAGGGEQFF. As DNA, the CDR3 is TGTGCCATCAGTGAGTCGAAAGTACTAGCGGGAGGAGGTGAGCAGTTCTTC.